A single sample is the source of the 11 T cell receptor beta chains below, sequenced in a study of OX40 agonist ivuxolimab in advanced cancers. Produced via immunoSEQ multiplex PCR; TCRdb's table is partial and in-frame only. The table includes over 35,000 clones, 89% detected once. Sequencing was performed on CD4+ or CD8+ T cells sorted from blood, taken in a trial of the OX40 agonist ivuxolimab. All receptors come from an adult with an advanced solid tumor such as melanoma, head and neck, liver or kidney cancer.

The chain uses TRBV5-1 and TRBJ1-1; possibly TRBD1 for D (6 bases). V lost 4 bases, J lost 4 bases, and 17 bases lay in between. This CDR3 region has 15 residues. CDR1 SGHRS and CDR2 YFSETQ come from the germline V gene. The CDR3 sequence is CASSQLQGWGTEAFF. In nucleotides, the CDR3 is TGCGCCAGCAGCCAACTACAGGGTTGGGGCACTGAAGCTTTCTTT. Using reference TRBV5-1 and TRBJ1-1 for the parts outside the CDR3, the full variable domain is KAGVTQTPRYLIKTRGQQVTLSCSPISGHRSVSWYQQTPGQGLQFLFEYFSETQRNKGNFPGRFSGRQFSNSRSEMNVSTLELGDSALYLCASSQLQGWGTEAFFGQGTRLTVV.

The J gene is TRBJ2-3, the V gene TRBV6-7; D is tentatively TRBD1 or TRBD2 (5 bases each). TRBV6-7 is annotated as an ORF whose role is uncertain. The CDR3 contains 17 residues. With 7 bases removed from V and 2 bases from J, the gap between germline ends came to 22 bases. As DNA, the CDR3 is TGTGCCAGCATTATTCGAGAACCGGGACCCTTCACAGATACGCAGTATTTT. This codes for CASIIREPGPFTDTQYF.

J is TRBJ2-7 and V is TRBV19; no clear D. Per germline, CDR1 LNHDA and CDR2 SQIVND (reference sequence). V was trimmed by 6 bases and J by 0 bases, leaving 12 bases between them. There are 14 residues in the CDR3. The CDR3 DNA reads TGTGCCAGTAGCTTAGACACGAGCTCCTACGAGCAGTACTTC. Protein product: CASSLDTSSYEQYF.

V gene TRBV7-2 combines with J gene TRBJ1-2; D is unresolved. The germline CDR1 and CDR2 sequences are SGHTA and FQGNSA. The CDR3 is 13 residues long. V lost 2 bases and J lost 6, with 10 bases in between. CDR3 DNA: TGTGCCAGCAGCTTACCGGGCAGAAATGGCTACACCTTC. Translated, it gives CASSLPGRNGYTF.

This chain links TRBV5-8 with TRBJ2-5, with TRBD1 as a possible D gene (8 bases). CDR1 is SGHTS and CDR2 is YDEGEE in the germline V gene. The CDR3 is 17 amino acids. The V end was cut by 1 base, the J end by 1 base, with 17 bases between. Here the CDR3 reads CASSLNRGGLGQETQYF. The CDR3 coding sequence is TGTGCCAGCAGCTTGAACAGGGGGGGCTTGGGCCAAGAGACCCAGTACTTC.

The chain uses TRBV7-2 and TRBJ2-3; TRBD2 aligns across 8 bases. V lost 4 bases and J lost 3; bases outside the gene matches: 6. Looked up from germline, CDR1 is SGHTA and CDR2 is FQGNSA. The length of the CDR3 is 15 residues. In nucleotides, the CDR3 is TGTGCCAGCAGCTCAGGGACTAGGTCGACAGATACGCAGTATTTT. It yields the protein CASSSGTRSTDTQYF.

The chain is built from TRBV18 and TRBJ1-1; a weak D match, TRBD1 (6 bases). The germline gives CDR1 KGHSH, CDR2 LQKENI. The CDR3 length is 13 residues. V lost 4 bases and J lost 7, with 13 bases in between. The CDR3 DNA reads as TGTGCCAGCTCACGGGGGCTCGAGGGTGAAGCTTTCTTT. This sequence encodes CASSRGLEGEAFF.

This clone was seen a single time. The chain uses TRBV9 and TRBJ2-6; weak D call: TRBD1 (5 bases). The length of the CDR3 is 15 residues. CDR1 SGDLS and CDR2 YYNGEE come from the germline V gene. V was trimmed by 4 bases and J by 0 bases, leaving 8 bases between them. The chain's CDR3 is CASSFQGSGANVLTF. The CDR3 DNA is TGTGCCAGCAGCTTTCAGGGCTCTGGGGCCAACGTCCTGACTTTC.

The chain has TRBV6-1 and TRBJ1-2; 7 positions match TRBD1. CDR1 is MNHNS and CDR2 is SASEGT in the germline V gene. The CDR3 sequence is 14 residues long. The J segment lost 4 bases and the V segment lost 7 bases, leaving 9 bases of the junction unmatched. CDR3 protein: CASNPVRDSYGYTF. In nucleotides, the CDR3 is TGTGCCAGCAACCCCGTGAGGGACAGCTATGGCTACACCTTC.

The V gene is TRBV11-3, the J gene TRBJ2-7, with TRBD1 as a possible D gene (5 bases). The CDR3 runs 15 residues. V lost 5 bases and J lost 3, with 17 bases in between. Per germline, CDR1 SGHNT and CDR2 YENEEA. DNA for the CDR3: TGTGCCAGCAGCCTTAGGGGTGAATGGTACTACGAGCAGTACTTC. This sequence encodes CASSLRGEWYYEQYF. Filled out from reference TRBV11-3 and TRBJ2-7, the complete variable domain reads EAGVVQSPRYKIIEKKQPVAFWCNPISGHNTLYWYLQNLGQGPELLIRYENEEAVDDSQLPKDRFSAERLKGVDSTLKIQPAELGDSAVYLCASSLRGEWYYEQYFGPGTRLTVT.

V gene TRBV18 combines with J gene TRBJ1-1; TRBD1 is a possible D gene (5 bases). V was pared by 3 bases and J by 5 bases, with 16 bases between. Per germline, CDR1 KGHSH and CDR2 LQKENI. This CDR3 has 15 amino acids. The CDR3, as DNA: TGTGCCAGCTCACCGATCGGGGGATCGGAAACTGAAGCTTTCTTT. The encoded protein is CASSPIGGSETEAFF.